This TCR beta chain was observed in a study of identical twins. General study results and limits: Whereas memory repertoires showed no such difference, abundant cord blood beta clonotypes carried fewer insertions.

In TCRdb, the 5' RACE reads were re-called with MiXCR into one record per CDR3 protein. Here the sample spans 700,000 to 950,000 distinct CDR3 sequences, around an eighth being singletons. Turning to this clonotype: The antigen remains unidentified.

The same data also contributed to another study, on yellow fever vaccine responses in identical twins.

This receptor was obtained from a woman in her late teens or twenties in good health. The sample was PBMCs.

The CDR3 DNA sequence: TGTGCCAGCAGCCACGTCTCGCAGGCAGACTATGGCTACACCTTC. Encoded protein: CASSHVSQADYGYTF. V and J are TRBV6-1 and TRBJ1-2; D is uncertain. The CDR3 loop spans 15 amino acids. Germline values: CDR1 MNHNS, CDR2 SASEGT. The ends were cut back, 6 bases at V and 3 bases at J, with 17 bases in the middle.